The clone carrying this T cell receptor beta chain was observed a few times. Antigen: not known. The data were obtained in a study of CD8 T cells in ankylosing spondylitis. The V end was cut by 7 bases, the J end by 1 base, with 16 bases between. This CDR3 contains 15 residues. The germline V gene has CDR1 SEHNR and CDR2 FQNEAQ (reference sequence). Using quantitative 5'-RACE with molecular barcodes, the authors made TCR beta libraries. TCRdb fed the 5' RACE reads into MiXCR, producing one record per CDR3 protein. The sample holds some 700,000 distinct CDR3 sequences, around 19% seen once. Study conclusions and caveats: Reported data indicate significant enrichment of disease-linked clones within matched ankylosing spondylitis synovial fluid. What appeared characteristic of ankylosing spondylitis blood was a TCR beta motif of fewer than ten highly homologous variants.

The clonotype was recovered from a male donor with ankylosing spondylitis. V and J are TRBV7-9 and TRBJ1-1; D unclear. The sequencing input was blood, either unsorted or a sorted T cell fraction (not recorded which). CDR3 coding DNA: TGTGCCAGCAACCCCAGAGGCAGGCCGAACACTGAAGCTTTCTTT. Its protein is CASNPRGRPNTEAFF.